Described below is a single T cell receptor (beta chain) sequence and its context. Its target is unknown. The sample is drawn from a study of cytomegalovirus exposure and HLA in healthy donors. Study summary: The study's early data release held about 85 million unique TCRs from HLA-typed donors. Study observations and caveats: Through in vitro validation, a few CMV-associated chains were shown to be specific for CMV antigens.

PCR used 60 Vbeta primers and 13 Jbeta primers. This table comes from immunoSEQ multiplex PCR, and its TCRdb copy is limited to in-frame clones, with some not included. The data hold 190,000 or so clones, with approximately 78% observed a single time. The sample comprised PBMCs. This receptor was obtained from a woman between 50 and 59 years old in good health and CMV-seropositive.

As DNA, the CDR3 is TGTGCCAGCAGCTTAACCTTGCTGCTAGCGAGGGGAACGGATGAGCAGTTCTTC. Its translation: CASSLTLLLARGTDEQFF. This chain connects TRBV5-4 to TRBJ2-1, with a weak D call TRBD2 (6 bases). The CDR3 runs 18 residues. The ends were cut back, 2 bases at V and 8 bases at J, with 26 bases in the middle. Germline lookup yields CDR1 SGHNT and CDR2 YYREEE (reference sequence).